A single sample is the source of the 14 T cell receptor beta chains below, sequenced in a study of blood T cells in healthy people across ages. It was with a sample-barcoded 5' primer and a J-beta primer mix that a second PCR of about 7 to 12 cycles was run. TCRdb reprocessed the 5' RACE reads via MiXCR and lists one record per CDR3 protein. The table lists 600,000 to 850,000 distinct CDR3 sequences, approximately 39% of them singletons. The sequenced sample consisted of blood. These receptor sequences come from a woman between 55 and 75 years old in good health.

This clonotype is a singleton in its sample. The junction and the germline gene differ at one end; a read error may be behind it. The rearrangement joins TRBV4-3 to TRBJ1-5; no firm D call. The germline V gene encodes CDR1 LGHNA and CDR2 YSLEER. The CDR3 is 16 residues long. CDR3 bases: TGCGCCAGCAGCCAAGAACTGGGAATATTCAATCCGCCCCAGCATTTT. Protein: CASSQELGIFNPPQHF.

The V gene is TRBV20-1, the J gene TRBJ2-2; perhaps D is TRBD1 or TRBD2 (5 bases each). CDR1 is DFQATT and CDR2 is SNEGSKA in the germline V gene (reference sequence). V lost 0 bases to trimming and J lost 2 bases, with 13 bases between them. The CDR3 is 16 amino acids. CDR3 residues: CSARDGGSHNTGELFF. The CDR3 DNA reads as TGCAGTGCTAGAGATGGGGGTAGCCATAACACCGGGGAGCTGTTTTTT.

The J gene is TRBJ2-7, the V gene TRBV6-5; 8 bases map to TRBD2. There are 12 residues in the CDR3. CDR1 MNHEY and CDR2 SVGAGI come from the germline V gene. V gave up 2 bases and J gave up 6 bases; unmatched junction bases: 0. CDR3 nucleotide sequence: TGTGCCAGCAGTTACCGGGGGGGCGAGCAGTACTTC. This encodes CASSYRGGEQYF.

CDR3 loop: CASSYLGGPADTQYF. DNA of the CDR3: TGTGCCAGCAGTTACTTGGGAGGGCCCGCAGATACGCAGTATTTT. The rearrangement links TRBV6-2 or TRBV6-3 to TRBJ2-3; TRBD2 matches at 7 bases. The ends lost 1 base at V and 4 bases at J; junction bases unmatched: 5. The CDR3 totals 15 residues. CDR1 MNHEY and CDR2 SVGEGT come from the germline V gene.

The chain combines TRBV7-9 with TRBJ2-7; TRBD1 might be the D (5 bases). V was pared by 2 bases and J by 4 bases, with 15 bases between. This CDR3 spans 15 amino acids. Germline V gene lookup returns CDR1 SEHNR and CDR2 FQNEAQ (reference sequence). CDR3 sequence: CASSLSDGGAYEQYF. DNA of the CDR3: TGTGCCAGCAGCTTAAGTGACGGTGGGGCTTACGAGCAGTACTTC.

This chain links TRBV6-5 with TRBJ2-5; 8 bases align to TRBD2. Trimming cost V 6 bases and J 1 base; bases outside gene matches: 4. This CDR3 is built from 14 residues. CDR1 and CDR2 (germline): MNHEY, SVGAGI. The DNA for the CDR3 is TGTGCCAGCAGCGACGGGGGGGCCCAAGAGACCCAGTACTTC. The encoded protein is CASSDGGAQETQYF.

This clonotype has just a few counts. The V and J genes are TRBV6-2 or TRBV6-3 and TRBJ1-4, with no clear D. The V end lost 7 bases, the J end lost 5 bases, and 17 bases lay between the germline ends. The length of the CDR3 is 15 residues. Germline lookup yields CDR1 MNHEY and CDR2 SVGEGT. CDR3 amino acids: CASTKEWFDNEKLFF. The CDR3 DNA sequence: TGTGCCAGCACTAAAGAGTGGTTCGACAATGAAAAACTGTTTTTT.

In its sample, this clonotype was seen many times. The V gene is TRBV6-6, the J gene TRBJ2-7; 8 bases are a match to TRBD1. The CDR3 loop spans 13 amino acids. Germline values: CDR1 MNHNY, CDR2 SVGAGI (reference sequence). Germline trimming cut 2 bases from V and 6 bases from J; bases unmatched to any gene: 3. CDR3 in amino acids: CASSYGQGGEQYF. The CDR3 bases are TGTGCCAGCAGTTACGGACAGGGTGGCGAGCAGTACTTC.

The chain combines TRBV4-3 with TRBJ1-1; TRBD1 might be the D (5 bases). V lost 1 base, J lost 10 bases, and 13 bases lay in between. Germline V gene sequence: CDR1 LGHNA, CDR2 YSLEER. The length of the CDR3 is 13 residues. The CDR3 spells CASSQAGGQGAFF. The CDR3 region has the DNA TGCGCCAGCAGCCAAGCGGGCGGGCAGGGAGCTTTCTTT.

This clonotype has more than one count but fewer than ten. The chain uses TRBV12-3 or TRBV12-4 and TRBJ1-6; D might be TRBD1 (5 bases). The CDR3 extends over 14 amino acids. The V end was cut by 6 bases, the J end by 9 bases, with 15 bases between. The CDR3 DNA follows: TGTGCCAGCAGCCCCAGTATCGGGGGTTCACCCCTCCACTTT. Amino acid sequence: CASSPSIGGSPLHF.

For this clonotype: A single base separates this from a much larger clone, so it may be a read error. The gene calls are TRBV9 and TRBJ2-7; a possible D gene is TRBD1 (5 bases). The J call could be wrong; TRBJ2-5 is a better fit for the DNA end. From germline, CDR1 is SGDLS and CDR2 YYNGEE. The CDR3 contains 15 residues. The CDR3: CASSVGQPAIETQYF. CDR3 coding DNA: TGTGCCAGCAGCGTGGGGCAGCCGGCGATTGAGACCCAGTACTTC.

This clonotype was detected a few times. The chain carries TRBV7-3 and TRBJ2-1, with 14 bases matching TRBD2. Unmatched junction bases numbered 5, after V lost 4 bases and J lost 9 bases. The CDR3 length is 15 residues. Germline CDR1 reads SGHTA; CDR2 reads FQGTGA. The CDR3 DNA is TGTGCCAGCAGCTCGGGACTAGCGGGAGCGAGTGAGCAGTTCTTC. This gives the protein CASSSGLAGASEQFF.

A few counts support this clonotype. The chain employs TRBV7-9 and TRBJ1-6; D remains unclear. The CDR3 is made up of 15 amino acids. Germline CDR1 is SEHNR and CDR2 is FQNEAQ (reference sequence). With 1 base removed from V and 1 base from J, the gap between germline ends came to 5 bases. CDR3 residues: CASSLGISYNSPLHF. As DNA, the CDR3 is TGTGCCAGCAGCTTAGGGATATCCTATAATTCACCCCTCCACTTT.

This chain uses TRBV20-1 with TRBJ2-5; TRBD2 matches at 9 bases. TRBJ2-7 matches the DNA end more closely, so the J call is doubtful. The germline V gene has CDR1 DFQATT and CDR2 SNEGSKA (reference sequence). The CDR3 consists of 15 residues. The DNA for the CDR3 is TGCAGTGCTAGAGATAGTCTAGCGGGGCGCCCCGAGCAGTACTTC. Protein: CSARDSLAGRPEQYF.